This passage covers 22 T cell receptor beta chains from one sample sequenced in a study of neoadjuvant nivolumab and ipilimumab in lung cancer. Clones were read by immunoSEQ multiplex PCR, and TCRdb kept only the in-frame ones, dropping some. The sample contains 8,500 to 10,000 clones, about 74% of which appear only once. The sequencing here drew on tumor tissue, taken after neoadjuvant nivolumab, alone or with ipilimumab, at or shortly before surgery. These receptors were obtained from an adult with non-small cell lung cancer. Some clones in this sample may be carry-over from other donors' samples.

Written as DNA, the CDR3 is TGCAGCGTTGTGGGGGGACAGACCACTGAAGCTTTCTTT. Protein sequence: CSVVGGQTTEAFF. The chain is built from TRBV29-1 and TRBJ1-1, with TRBD1 matching over 7 bases. This CDR3 has 13 residues. Germline V lookup: CDR1 SQVTM, CDR2 ANQGSEA. The V gene end was trimmed by 4 bases and the J gene end by 4 bases; junction bases not matched to a gene: 6. Filled out from reference TRBV29-1 and TRBJ1-1, the complete variable domain reads SAVISQKPSRDICQRGTSLTIQCQVDSQVTMMFWYRQQPGQSLTLIATANQGSEATYESGFVIDKFPISRPNLTFSTLTVSNMSPEDSSIYLCSVVGGQTTEAFFGQGTRLTVV.

V and J are TRBV29-1 and TRBJ2-1; unclear D gene. CDR3 length: 13 amino acids. Per germline, CDR1 SQVTM and CDR2 ANQGSEA. V was pared by 4 bases and J by 6 bases, with 13 bases between. CDR3 in amino acids: CSVAKSVGNEQFF. In DNA form, the CDR3 reads TGCAGCGTTGCCAAGTCCGTCGGCAATGAGCAGTTCTTC.

By share, this clone counts as large. The V and J genes are TRBV4-2 and TRBJ2-7, with a tentative D call TRBD1 (5 bases). Trimming left V 2 bases short and J 5 bases short, with 7 bases between. Germline CDR1 is LGHNA and CDR2 is YNFKEQ. This CDR3 is built from 12 residues. The CDR3 region is CASSQNRNEQYF. The CDR3 region has the DNA TGTGCCAGCAGCCAAAACAGGAACGAGCAGTACTTC.

This clone was counted once. V and J are TRBV29-1 and TRBJ2-7, with D possibly being TRBD1 or TRBD2 (5 bases each). Germline V gene lookup returns CDR1 SQVTM and CDR2 ANQGSEA. V was trimmed by 6 bases and J by 3 bases, leaving 24 bases between them. This CDR3 has 16 amino acids. The CDR3 spells CSVAPQRPRGSYEQYF. CDR3 bases: TGCAGCGTCGCGCCTCAACGCCCGAGGGGCAGCTACGAGCAGTACTTC.

The V gene is TRBV15, the J gene TRBJ2-7; the match to TRBD1 covers 7 bases. Per the germline V gene, CDR1 is LNHNV and CDR2 is YYDKDF (reference sequence). The CDR3 covers 14 residues. The V gene end was trimmed by 5 bases and the J gene end by 2 bases; junction bases not matched to a gene: 6. CDR3 in amino acids: CATSVGQAPYEQYF. As DNA, the CDR3 is TGTGCCACCAGCGTAGGACAGGCCCCCTACGAGCAGTACTTC. The full variable domain, completed using reference TRBV15 and TRBJ2-7, is DAMVIQNPRYQVTQFGKPVTLSCSQTLNHNVMYWYQQKSSQAPKLLFHYYDKDFNNEADTPDNFQSRRPNTSFCFLDIRSPGLGDTAMYLCATSVGQAPYEQYFGPGTRLTVT.

The chain has TRBV7-9 and TRBJ2-1; D not resolved. CDR1 is SEHNR and CDR2 is FQNEAQ in the germline V gene (reference sequence). The CDR3 has 15 residues. The germline V and J ends were trimmed by 5 bases and 1 base, with 12 bases remaining between them. CDR3 amino acids: CASSVPPGSYNEQFF. CDR3 nucleotides: TGTGCCAGCAGCGTCCCGCCGGGTTCCTACAATGAGCAGTTCTTC.

The rearrangement links TRBV7-9 to TRBJ1-5; D unresolved. Germline assignment: CDR1 SEHNR and CDR2 FQNEAQ (reference sequence). The V gene lost 5 bases and the J gene lost 2 bases, with 13 bases spanning the gap. The CDR3 spans 15 residues. CDR3 loop: CASSPGSGRNQPQHF. CDR3 bases: TGTGCCAGCAGCCCCGGGTCTGGACGCAATCAGCCCCAGCATTTT.

The chain carries TRBV7-8 and TRBJ1-1; D is possibly TRBD1 (5 bases). CDR1 SGHVS and CDR2 FQNEAQ come from the germline V gene. CDR3 length: 17 amino acids. The V end was cut by 4 bases, the J end by 4 bases, with 22 bases between. The CDR3 DNA reads as TGTGCCAGCAGCTCGGTAGGGGCGAATAAGAGGGGCACTGAAGCTTTCTTT. Translation gives CASSSVGANKRGTEAFF.

This chain joins TRBV7-2 and TRBJ2-1, with TRBD2 identical over 8 bases. Germline CDR1 is SGHTA and CDR2 is FQGNSA. This CDR3 contains 15 residues. With V trimmed by 5 bases and J by 5 bases, 8 bases remained unmatched. The CDR3 region has the DNA TGTGCCAGCAGCCAATATAGCGGGGAGAACAATGAGCAGTTCTTC. Protein: CASSQYSGENNEQFF.

The chain employs TRBV13 and TRBJ2-7, with D perhaps matching TRBD1 (5 bases). This CDR3 is built from 13 residues. Germline CDR1 PRHDT, CDR2 FYEKMQ (reference sequence). The V and J ends lost 2 bases and 6 bases respectively, with 11 bases between them. This CDR3 is CASSLSRVGEQYF. The CDR3 DNA sequence: TGTGCCAGCAGCTTAAGCAGGGTCGGCGAGCAGTACTTC. Looking up the rest from reference TRBV13 and TRBJ2-7 gives the full variable domain: AAGVIQSPRHLIKEKRETATLKCYPIPRHDTVYWYQQGPGQDPQFLISFYEKMQSDKGSIPDRFSAQQFSDYHSELNMSSLELGDSALYFCASSLSRVGEQYFGPGTRLTVT.

This sequence joins TRBV9 and TRBJ1-1, with 8 bases matching TRBD1. CDR1 is SGDLS, CDR2 YYNGEE, per germline. The V gene end was trimmed by 0 bases and the J gene end by 1 base; junction bases not matched to a gene: 2. This CDR3 region has 15 residues. CDR3 in DNA: TGTGCCAGCAGCGTAGGGGGGACAGGGAACACTGAAGCTTTCTTT. Encoded protein: CASSVGGTGNTEAFF. Drawing the rest from reference TRBV9 and TRBJ1-1, the complete variable domain is DSGVTQTPKHLITATGQRVTLRCSPRSGDLSVYWYQQSLDQGLQFLIQYYNGEERAKGNILERFSAQQFPDLHSELNLSSLELGDSALYFCASSVGGTGNTEAFFGQGTRLTVV.

The rearrangement links TRBV5-1 to TRBJ2-3; D gene unclear. Germline CDR1 and CDR2: SGHRS and YFSETQ. The CDR3 sequence is 16 residues long. V lost 0 bases and J 0 bases, leaving 11 bases between the germline ends. For the CDR3, the DNA is TGCGCCAGCAGCTTGGGGGGTAAAGTGAGCACAGATACGCAGTATTTT. Protein sequence: CASSLGGKVSTDTQYF. Using reference TRBV5-1 and TRBJ2-3 for the parts outside the CDR3, the full variable domain is KAGVTQTPRYLIKTRGQQVTLSCSPISGHRSVSWYQQTPGQGLQFLFEYFSETQRNKGNFPGRFSGRQFSNSRSEMNVSTLELGDSALYLCASSLGGKVSTDTQYFGPGTRLTVL.

This clone was seen just once. The chain combines TRBV2 with TRBJ2-3; D is unclear. Germline lookup yields CDR1 SNHLY and CDR2 FYNNEI. The CDR3 consists of 15 residues. V was clipped by 2 bases and J by 6 bases, with 15 bases between them. CDR3 nucleotide sequence: TGTGCCAGCAGTGAACTAAGCCTTCAAGGGGATACGCAGTATTTT. Translation gives CASSELSLQGDTQYF.

The rearrangement joins TRBV29-1 to TRBJ2-2, with 11 bases fitting TRBD2. The V gene's germline CDR1 is SQVTM and CDR2 ANQGSEA. The CDR3 contains 15 residues. Trimming cost V 0 bases and J 6 bases; bases outside gene matches: 3. This CDR3 is CSVEDLAGGPGELFF. The CDR3, as DNA: TGCAGCGTTGAAGATCTAGCGGGAGGCCCCGGGGAGCTGTTTTTT.

This rearrangement joins TRBV7-9 to TRBJ1-1; possible D gene TRBD1, 5 bases. V shed 2 bases and J shed 3 bases, with 13 bases lying between them. This CDR3 has 15 amino acids. CDR1 SEHNR and CDR2 FQNEAQ come from the germline V gene (reference sequence). CDR3 DNA sequence: TGTGCCAGCAGCTTACGAGGGACGGATGACACTGAAGCTTTCTTT. Its protein is CASSLRGTDDTEAFF.

The chain combines TRBV9 with TRBJ2-5, with TRBD1 as a possible D gene (5 bases). The V end was cut by 4 bases, the J end by 2 bases, with 18 bases between. CDR3 size: 16 residues. Germline loops: CDR1 SGDLS, CDR2 YYNGEE. CDR3 loop: CASSTHPNRGQETQYF. In nucleotides, the CDR3 is TGTGCCAGCAGCACCCACCCGAATAGGGGACAAGAGACCCAGTACTTC.

The V call is TRBV11-3, the J call TRBJ1-1, with D uncertain. Germline CDR1 is SGHNT and CDR2 is YENEEA. The CDR3 is made up of 11 amino acids. The V end was cut by 3 bases, the J end by 6 bases, with 5 bases between. CDR3 coding DNA: TGTGCCAGCAGCTTGGGTCCTGAAGCTTTCTTT. This sequence encodes CASSLGPEAFF.

The rearrangement joins TRBV4-2 to TRBJ2-7, with 9 bases fitting TRBD2. Germline lookup yields CDR1 LGHNA and CDR2 YNFKEQ. This CDR3 has 17 residues. V lost 0 bases to trimming and J lost 6 bases; unmatched junction nucleotides: 12. CDR3 protein: CASSQEGSGRTQSEQYF. As DNA, the CDR3 is TGTGCCAGCAGCCAAGAGGGGAGCGGGAGGACCCAGAGCGAGCAGTACTTC.

This clone ranks as medium-sized (0.01 to 0.1%). This chain joins TRBV11-2 and TRBJ2-7; no clear D gene. Trimming shortened V by 3 bases and J by 2 bases, and 14 bases separated the two germline ends. The CDR3 length is 15 residues. Looked up from germline, CDR1 is SGHAT and CDR2 is FQNNGV. For the CDR3, the DNA is TGTGCCAGCAGCTTGGGTCCCGCAGGCACCTACGAGCAGTACTTC. Protein: CASSLGPAGTYEQYF.

V and J are TRBV30 and TRBJ1-1; TRBD1 matches 7 bases. V dropped 3 bases and J dropped 5; count of bases not matched to a gene: 3. The CDR3 loop spans 12 amino acids. Looked up from germline, CDR1 is GTSNPN and CDR2 is SVGIG (reference sequence). CDR3 residues: CAWSDRETEAFF. For the CDR3, the DNA is TGTGCCTGGAGCGACAGGGAGACTGAAGCTTTCTTT.

The chain recombines TRBV11-2 with TRBJ1-6; D gene uncertain. Looked up from germline, CDR1 is SGHAT and CDR2 is FQNNGV. The CDR3 totals 13 residues. V gave up 6 bases and J gave up 11 bases, with 14 bases separating them. The chain's CDR3 is CASRLFSGAPLHF. Here the CDR3 DNA reads TGTGCCAGCAGATTGTTCTCTGGGGCACCCCTCCACTTT.

The J gene is TRBJ2-7, the V gene TRBV6-1; D is ambiguous. The CDR3 length is 12 residues. V lost 6 bases and J lost 3, with 9 bases in between. Looked up from germline, CDR1 is MNHNS and CDR2 is SASEGT. The CDR3 region has the DNA TGTGCCAGCAGAACAGAAGTCTACGAGCAGTACTTC. Its translation: CASRTEVYEQYF.